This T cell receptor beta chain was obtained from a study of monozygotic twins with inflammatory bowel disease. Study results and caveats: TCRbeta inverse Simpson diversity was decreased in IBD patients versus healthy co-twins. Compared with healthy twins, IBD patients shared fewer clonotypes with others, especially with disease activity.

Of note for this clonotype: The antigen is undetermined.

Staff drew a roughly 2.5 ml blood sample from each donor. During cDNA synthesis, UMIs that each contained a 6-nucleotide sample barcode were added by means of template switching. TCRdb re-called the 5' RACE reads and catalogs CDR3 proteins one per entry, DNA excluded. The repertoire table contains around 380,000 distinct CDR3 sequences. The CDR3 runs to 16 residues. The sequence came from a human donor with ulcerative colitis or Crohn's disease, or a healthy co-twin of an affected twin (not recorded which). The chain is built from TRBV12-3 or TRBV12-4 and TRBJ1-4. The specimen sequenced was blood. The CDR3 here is CASTKLLTAGGEKLFF.